Listed below are T cell receptor beta chains from one sample, sequenced in a study of cytomegalovirus exposure and HLA in healthy donors. Clones were read by immunoSEQ multiplex PCR, and TCRdb kept only the in-frame ones, dropping some. This sample's clone table lists about 38,000 clones. The source material was PBMCs. The source is a man aged 40-50 years in good health and CMV-seropositive. CDR3s leave out the opening cysteine and the closing phenylalanine or tryptophan. The order of the fields is J gene, V gene, CDR3 protein.

>TRBJ1-1|TRBV7-9
ASSPSVVNTEAF
>TRBJ2-3|TRBV7-9
ASSVLSDTQY
>TRBJ2-7|TRBV7-2
ASGGTSLSYEQY
>TRBJ2-1|TRBV15
ATSRGLARSYNEQF
>TRBJ1-1|TRBV5-1
ASSTQTGNTEAF
>TRBJ1-1|TRBV23-1
ASSQYDREAF
>TRBJ2-1|TRBV2
ASRAGTSANNEQF
>TRBJ2-3|TRBV9
ASSVLAVGTDTQY
>TRBJ2-1|TRBV7-6
ASSLEASGRHEQF
>TRBJ2-5|TRBV5-4
ASSTGGVTPVVGETQY
>TRBJ2-5|TRBV2
ATEREKETQY
>TRBJ2-7|TRBV13
ASSATGTGFWEQY
>TRBJ1-5|TRBV5-8
ASSLGQGSNQPQH
>TRBJ1-2|TRBV5-1
ASSLAAGGDGYT
>TRBJ2-7|TRBV5-1
ASSPGGDSYEQY
>TRBJ1-4|TRBV11-3
ASSQDTLNEKLF
>TRBJ2-3|TRBV5-8
ASSFGTWRTDTQY
>TRBJ1-5|TRBV5-1
ASSWTGGAIGNQPQH
>NA|TRBV10-3
AISGPLGGANYEQY
>TRBJ2-7|TRBV7-3
ASSPGQGYDEQY
>TRBJ1-6|TRBV5-1
ASSSRTGRWDSPLH
>TRBJ1-5|TRBV5-1
ASSHGQDPNQPQH
>TRBJ2-3|TRBV5-1
ASFRGQGVGDTQY
>TRBJ2-7|TRBV7-2
ASSHPLGGSSSYEQY
>TRBJ2-1|TRBV11-3
ATDLPGTRGADEQF
>TRBJ2-1|TRBV14
ASSQVAGGRQF
>TRBJ2-3|TRBV30
AWSVAGGSDTQY